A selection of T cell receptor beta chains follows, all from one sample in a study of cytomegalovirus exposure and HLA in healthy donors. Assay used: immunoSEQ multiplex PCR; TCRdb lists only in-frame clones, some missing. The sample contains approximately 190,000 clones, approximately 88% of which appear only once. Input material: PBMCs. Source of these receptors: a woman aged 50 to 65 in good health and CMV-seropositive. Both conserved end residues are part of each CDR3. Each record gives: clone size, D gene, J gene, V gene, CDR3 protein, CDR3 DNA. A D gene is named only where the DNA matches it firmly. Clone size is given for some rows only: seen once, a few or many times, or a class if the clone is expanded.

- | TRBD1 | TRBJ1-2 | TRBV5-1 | CASSSGTGGNGYTF | TGCGCCAGCAGCTCCGGGACAGGGGGCAATGGCTACACCTTC
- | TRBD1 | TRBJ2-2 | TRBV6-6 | CASSSGQGFSGELFF | TGTGCCAGCTCCTCGGGACAGGGGTTTTCCGGGGAGCTGTTTTTT
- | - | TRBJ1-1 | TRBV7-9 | CASTPGMAEAFF | TGTGCCAGCACTCCGGGGATGGCTGAAGCTTTCTTT
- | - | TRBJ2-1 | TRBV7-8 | CASSLSGDEQFF | TGTGCCAGCAGCTTGTCAGGGGATGAGCAGTTCTTC
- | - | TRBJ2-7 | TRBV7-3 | CASSIRDKESYEQYF | TGTGCCAGCAGCATTCGGGACAAGGAATCCTACGAGCAGTACTTC
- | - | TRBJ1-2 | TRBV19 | CASLGADYGYTF | TGTGCCAGTCTTGGGGCGGACTATGGCTACACCTTC
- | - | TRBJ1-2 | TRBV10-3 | CAISEQGNLYGYTF | TGTGCCATCAGTGAGCAGGGAAATCTCTATGGCTACACCTTC
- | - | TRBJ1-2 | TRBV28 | CASSFRGGYGYTF | TGTGCCAGCAGTTTTCGGGGGGGCTATGGCTACACCTTC
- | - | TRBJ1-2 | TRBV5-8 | CASSFGRDSGGYTF | TGTGCCAGCAGCTTCGGACGGGACTCCGGTGGCTACACCTTC
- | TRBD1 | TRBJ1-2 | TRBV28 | CASREGQGFAGGYTF | TGTGCCAGCAGGGAGGGACAGGGTTTCGCAGGTGGCTACACCTTC
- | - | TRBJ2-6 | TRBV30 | CAWRRDPGANVLTF | TGTGCCTGGCGGCGGGACCCTGGGGCCAACGTCCTGACTTTC
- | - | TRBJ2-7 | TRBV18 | CASSPDSYEQYF | TGTGCCAGCTCACCGGACAGCTACGAGCAGTACTTC
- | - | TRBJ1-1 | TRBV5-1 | CASSQHGGTEAFF | TGCGCCAGCAGCCAGCACGGAGGCACTGAAGCTTTCTTT
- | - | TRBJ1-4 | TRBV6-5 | CASSEGGAGEKLFF | TGTGCCAGCAGTGAAGGTGGGGCTGGGGAAAAACTGTTTTTT
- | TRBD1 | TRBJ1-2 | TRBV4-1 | CASSQVRQGYGYTF | TGCGCCAGCAGCCAAGTTCGACAGGGCTATGGCTACACCTTC
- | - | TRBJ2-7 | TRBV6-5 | CASTPARPGRYEQYF | TGTGCCAGCACCCCGGCTCGACCAGGGCGGTACGAGCAGTACTTC
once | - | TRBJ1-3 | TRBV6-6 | CASSYTSNSGNTIYF | TGTGCCAGCAGTTACACAAGTAACTCTGGAAACACCATATATTTT
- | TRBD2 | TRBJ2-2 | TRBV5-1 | CASSPGTSGGLSTGELFF | TGCGCCAGCAGCCCGGGGACTAGCGGGGGGCTTTCCACCGGGGAGCTGTTTTTT
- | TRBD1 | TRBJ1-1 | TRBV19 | CASSSKDRRMNTEAFF | TGTGCCAGTAGCTCTAAGGACAGGAGAATGAACACTGAAGCTTTCTTT
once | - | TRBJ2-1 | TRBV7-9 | CASSLVEGPDNEQFF | TGTGCCAGCAGCTTAGTGGAGGGGCCAGACAATGAGCAGTTCTTC
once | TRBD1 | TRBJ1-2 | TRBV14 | CASILKGQSYGYTF | TGTGCCAGCATCCTAAAGGGACAGTCCTATGGCTACACCTTC
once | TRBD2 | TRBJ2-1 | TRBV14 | CASSQAGLAGTGNEQFF | TGTGCCAGCAGCCAGGCAGGACTAGCGGGGACGGGCAATGAGCAGTTCTTC
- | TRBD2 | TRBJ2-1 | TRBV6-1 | CASSADGGGLYNEQFF | TGTGCCAGCAGTGCAGACGGGGGAGGGCTATACAATGAGCAGTTCTTC
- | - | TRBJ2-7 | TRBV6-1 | CASSVQDSYEQYF | TGTGCCAGCAGTGTTCAGGACTCCTACGAGCAGTACTTC
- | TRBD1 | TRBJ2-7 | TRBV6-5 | CASSYRTGVDYEQYF | TGTGCCAGCAGTTACCGGACAGGGGTAGACTACGAGCAGTACTTC
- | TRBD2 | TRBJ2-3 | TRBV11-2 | CASSLSGGGRDTQYF | TGTGCCAGCAGCTTAAGCGGGGGGGGCAGGGATACGCAGTATTTT
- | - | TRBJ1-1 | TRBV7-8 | CASSLGVEDREAFF | TGTGCCAGCAGCTTAGGGGTGGAGGACAGAGAAGCTTTCTTT
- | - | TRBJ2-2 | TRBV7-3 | CASSHGGSGELFF | TGTGCCAGCAGCCACGGAGGTTCCGGGGAGCTGTTTTTT
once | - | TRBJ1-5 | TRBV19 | CASSIARGEQPQHF | TGTGCCAGTAGTATCGCGCGGGGCGAACAGCCCCAGCATTTT
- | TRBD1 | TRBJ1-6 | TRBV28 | CASMAGGIVSPLHF | TGTGCCAGCATGGCAGGGGGGATAGTTTCACCCCTCCACTTT
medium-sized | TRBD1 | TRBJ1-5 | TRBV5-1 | CASSPGQVSNQPQHF | TGCGCCAGCAGCCCGGGACAGGTCAGTAATCAGCCCCAGCATTTT
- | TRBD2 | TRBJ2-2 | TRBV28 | CASIRLGTSGGAANTGELFF | TGTGCCAGCATCCGTCTCGGGACTAGCGGGGGGGCAGCGAACACCGGGGAGCTGTTTTTT
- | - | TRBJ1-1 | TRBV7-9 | CSSSLRKQGGDTEAFF | TGTTCCAGCAGCTTACGCAAACAGGGCGGTGACACTGAAGCTTTCTTT